The 18 T cell receptor beta chains below come from one sample, sequenced in a study of T cell changes during pregnancy in multiple sclerosis. Assay used: immunoSEQ multiplex PCR; TCRdb lists only in-frame clones, some missing. This table has around 55,000 clones, 93% appearing once. The sequencing here drew on CD8+ T cells from peripheral blood mononuclear cells, taken in the second trimester of pregnancy. These receptors came from a female donor with multiple sclerosis, enrolled in a pregnancy study.

This clone was recorded once. The chain combines TRBV4-3 with TRBJ2-3; 7 bases are shared with TRBD2. CDR3 size: 15 residues. Trimming removed 0 bases from V and 3 bases from J; junction bases left unmatched: 3. CDR1 is LGHNA, CDR2 YSLEER, per germline. CDR3: CASSQDAGDTDTQYF. Written as DNA, the CDR3 is TGCGCCAGCAGCCAAGATGCGGGGGATACAGATACGCAGTATTTT.

The chain recombines TRBV7-9 with TRBJ2-2; D is ambiguous. Trimming pared 3 bases from V and 11 bases from J, leaving 10 bases between. The CDR3 totals 12 residues. Germline V gene lookup returns CDR1 SEHNR and CDR2 FQNEAQ (reference sequence). The CDR3 DNA is TGTGCCAGCAGCTTTAACGGAGTTGAGCTGTTTTTT. It codes for CASSFNGVELFF.

The chain employs TRBV10-3 and TRBJ2-7; maybe TRBD1 (6 bases). CDR1 and CDR2 (germline): ENHRY, SYGVKD. Trimming left V 3 bases short and J 2 bases short, with 23 bases between. The CDR3 is 18 residues long. In nucleotides, the CDR3 is TGTGCCATCAGTGACCCGGATCCCCAAAGACAGGTTCCCTACGAGCAGTACTTC. Its translation: CAISDPDPQRQVPYEQYF.

The chain has TRBV7-9 and TRBJ2-2; 9 positions agree with TRBD2. CDR1 is SEHNR, CDR2 FQNEAQ, per germline (reference sequence). J gave up 8 bases and V 3 bases, and 4 bases lay outside the gene matches. This CDR3 is 14 amino acids long. The CDR3 loop reads CASSFSGRPGELFF. DNA for the CDR3: TGTGCCAGCAGCTTTAGCGGGAGACCTGGGGAGCTGTTTTTT.

The chain uses TRBV2 and TRBJ2-7, with 11 bases identical to TRBD1. V lost 2 bases, J lost 5 bases, and 5 bases stayed unmatched. There are 15 residues in the CDR3. Germline loops: CDR1 SNHLY, CDR2 FYNNEI. The CDR3 DNA is TGTGCCAGCAGTGAAACCGGGACAGGGGGGGACGAGCAGTACTTC. This gives the protein CASSETGTGGDEQYF.

This rearrangement joins TRBV2 to TRBJ1-2; 7 bases match TRBD1. Germline values: CDR1 SNHLY, CDR2 FYNNEI. V shed 10 bases, J shed 4 bases, and the junction held 3 bases outside the gene matches. This CDR3 contains 11 residues. CDR3 sequence: CAIRTGYGYTF. The CDR3 nucleotides read TGTGCCATAAGGACAGGCTATGGCTACACCTTC.

This chain uses TRBV9 with TRBJ2-1, with D uncertain. The CDR3 is 15 amino acids. Germline-derived CDR1 and CDR2 are SGDLS and YYNGEE. The germline V and J ends were trimmed by 3 bases and 0 bases, with 10 bases remaining between them. This CDR3 is CASSAYVSSYNEQFF. CDR3 DNA sequence: TGTGCCAGCAGCGCCTATGTGAGCTCCTACAATGAGCAGTTCTTC.

Only one count was recorded for this clone. The rearrangement joins TRBV2 to TRBJ2-7; a possible D gene is TRBD2 (6 bases). Germline loops: CDR1 SNHLY, CDR2 FYNNEI. V was clipped by 10 bases and J by 0 bases, with 13 bases between them. The CDR3 is made up of 13 amino acids. The CDR3 loop reads CATLARSSYEQYF. In nucleotides, the CDR3 is TGTGCCACCCTAGCGCGTAGCTCCTACGAGCAGTACTTC.

Only one count was recorded for this clone. J is TRBJ2-7 and V is TRBV6-1; TRBD2 is a possible D gene (6 bases). The CDR3 length is 14 residues. In germline, CDR1 is MNHNS, CDR2 SASEGT. V was shortened by 8 bases and J by 3 bases, with 17 bases between the two germline ends. CDR3 in amino acids: CASVAVRGSYEQYF. CDR3 DNA sequence: TGTGCCAGCGTTGCGGTACGGGGGAGCTACGAGCAGTACTTC.

The rearrangement links TRBV7-2 to TRBJ1-2; no reliable D call. Trimming left V 7 bases short and J 7 bases short, with 7 bases between. Germline loops: CDR1 SGHTA, CDR2 FQGNSA. The CDR3 contains 10 residues. The CDR3: CASTSGGYTF. The DNA for the CDR3 is TGTGCCAGCACCTCGGGTGGCTACACCTTC. The full variable domain, rest sourced from reference TRBV7-2 and TRBJ1-2, is GAGVSQSPSNKVTEKGKDVELRCDPISGHTALYWYRQSLGQGLEFLIYFQGNSAPDKSGLPSDRFSAERTGGSVSTLTIQRTQQEDSAVYLCASTSGGYTFGSGTRLTVV.

This sequence joins TRBV7-8 and TRBJ2-7; possibly TRBD2 for D (5 bases). This CDR3 has 15 amino acids. V was shortened by 1 base and J by 2 bases, with 12 bases between the two germline ends. Germline V gene lookup returns CDR1 SGHVS and CDR2 FQNEAQ. The CDR3 region is CASSLGLRRPYEQYF. The CDR3, as DNA: TGTGCCAGCAGCTTAGGACTCAGGAGGCCCTACGAGCAGTACTTC.

The chain has TRBV4-1 and TRBJ2-7; 8 nucleotides match TRBD1. Trimming at V came to 4 bases and at J to 0 bases, leaving 5 bases not matched to a gene. The germline CDR1 and CDR2 sequences are MGHRA and YSYEKL. This CDR3 spans 15 amino acids. CDR3 sequence reads: CASSLTTGVSYEQYF. The CDR3 DNA reads as TGCGCCAGCAGCCTGACGACAGGGGTCTCCTACGAGCAGTACTTC.

The chain employs TRBV10-3 and TRBJ1-2; D may be TRBD1 (5 bases). Trimming took 6 bases from V and 5 from J, leaving 19 bases between them. The CDR3 covers 15 residues. CDR1 and CDR2 (germline): ENHRY, SYGVKD. The CDR3 spells CAISPFSSGLYGYTF. The CDR3 nucleotides read TGTGCCATCAGCCCGTTTAGTTCAGGGTTATATGGCTACACCTTC.

The gene calls are TRBV7-3 and TRBJ1-1; 9 bases map to TRBD1. After removal of 5 bases from V and 3 bases from J, the junction contained 7 bases not matched to a gene. The CDR3 runs 15 residues. The germline V gene encodes CDR1 SGHTA and CDR2 FQGTGA. The CDR3 DNA reads TGTGCCAGCAGCGCTAATACAGGGGGCTACACTGAAGCTTTCTTT. This sequence encodes CASSANTGGYTEAFF.

The CDR3: CSVEWRGPGNTIYF. The CDR3 nucleotides are TGCAGCGTTGAATGGCGGGGGCCCGGAAACACCATATATTTT. The gene calls are TRBV29-1 and TRBJ1-3; a possible D gene is TRBD1 (6 bases). Germline CDR1 SQVTM, CDR2 ANQGSEA. V lost 2 bases to trimming and J lost 4 bases, with 12 bases between them. This CDR3 is built from 14 residues.

CDR3 amino acids: CASSWGPATSSTGELFF. For the CDR3, the DNA is TGCGCCAGCAGCTGGGGGCCAGCGACCTCGAGTACCGGGGAGCTGTTTTTT. V gene TRBV5-1 combines with J gene TRBJ2-2, with a possible D match to TRBD1 (6 bases). The V and J ends lost 3 bases and 5 bases respectively, with 20 bases between them. Germline V gene data show CDR1 as SGHRS and CDR2 as YFSETQ. CDR3 length: 17 amino acids.

V usage is TRBV28 and J usage is TRBJ2-6; D is unclear. Trimming shortened V by 3 bases and J by 2 bases, and 8 bases separated the two germline ends. The CDR3 sequence is 15 residues long. In germline, CDR1 is MDHEN, CDR2 SYDVKM. In nucleotides, the CDR3 is TGTGCCAGCAGTTTTCAGTCAACTGGGGCCAACGTCCTGACTTTC. This encodes CASSFQSTGANVLTF.

This chain connects TRBV18 to TRBJ2-2; TRBD2 might be the D (5 bases). Trimming took off 3 bases at V and 0 bases at J, with 17 bases between the two ends. The CDR3 spans 18 residues. In germline, CDR1 is KGHSH, CDR2 LQKENI. CDR3 nucleotides: TGTGCCAGCTCACCCAGGCGATGGGAGCTCACGAACACCGGGGAGCTGTTTTTT. It specifies CASSPRRWELTNTGELFF.